This T cell receptor beta chain is drawn from a study of cytomegalovirus exposure and HLA in healthy donors. General study findings and limits: Among TCR beta chains of equal frequency, HLA-associated ones were more clonally expanded in a later analysis. HLA alleles showed associations with some 15,000 TCR beta sequences in a later analysis, at a 0.05 false discovery rate. Data from an earlier analysis indicated that most TCR beta V segments were productive either about 87% or about 30% of the time.

Germline lookup yields CDR1 SGHDT and CDR2 YYEEEE. V was pared by 3 bases and J by 0 bases, with 16 bases between. The CDR3 covers 17 residues. Comment on this clone: The target antigen is unknown.

PCR employed 60 Vbeta and 13 Jbeta primers. TCRdb's copy holds only in-frame clones and misses some; the assay was immunoSEQ multiplex PCR. This table holds 130,000 to 150,000 clones, about 74% found once. This TCR derives from a man aged 18 to 29 in good health and CMV-seropositive. The chain combines TRBV5-6 with TRBJ2-1; D uncertain. Sequencing used PBMCs. This CDR3 is CASSSMRNQFSYNEQFF. In nucleotides, the CDR3 is TGTGCCAGCAGCTCGATGCGCAACCAATTCTCCTACAATGAGCAGTTCTTC.